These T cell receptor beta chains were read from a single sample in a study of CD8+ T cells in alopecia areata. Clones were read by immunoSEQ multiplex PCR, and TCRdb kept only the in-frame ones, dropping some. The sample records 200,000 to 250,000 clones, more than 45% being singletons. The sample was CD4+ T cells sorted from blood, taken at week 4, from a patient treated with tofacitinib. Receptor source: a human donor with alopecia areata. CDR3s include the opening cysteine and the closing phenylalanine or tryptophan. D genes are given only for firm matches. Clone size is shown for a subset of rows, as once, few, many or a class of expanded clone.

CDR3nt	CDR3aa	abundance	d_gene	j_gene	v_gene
TGCGCCAGCAGCCAAGATCGACAGGGGGCTATAACAGATACGCAGTATTTT	CASSQDRQGAITDTQYF	.	TRBD1	TRBJ2-3	TRBV4-1
TGTGCCAGCAGTTCGGGGACTAGCGTTGATACGCAGTATTTT	CASSSGTSVDTQYF	.	TRBD2	TRBJ2-3	TRBV2
TGCGCCAGCAGTCCCACCGGGACAGACAATGAAAAACTGTTTTTT	CASSPTGTDNEKLFF	few	TRBD1	TRBJ1-4	TRBV5-1
TGCGCCAGCAGCCCCGCGCGGGGCAGGGGAGAAGATACGCAGTATTTT	CASSPARGRGEDTQYF	few	.	TRBJ2-3	TRBV5-1
TGTGCCACCAGCAGGACTAGCGGGGAGTCCAATGAGCAGTTCTTC	CATSRTSGESNEQFF	.	TRBD2	TRBJ2-1	TRBV15
TGTGCCACCCGAGCAGGCCTGAACACTGAAGCTTTCTTT	CATRAGLNTEAFF	.	.	TRBJ1-1	TRBV14
TGTGCCAGCAGCCCCCAGGCAGGCAATGGCTACACCTTC	CASSPQAGNGYTF	.	.	TRBJ1-2	TRBV7-3
TGTGCCAGCAGCTTAGAGATATCGGGCTCTGGGGCCAACGTCCTGACTTTC	CASSLEISGSGANVLTF	once	.	TRBJ2-6	TRBV7-2
TGTGCCAGCAGTTTATTTGGGGGGGTGCCCGGGGAGCTGTTTTTT	CASSLFGGVPGELFF	few	TRBD2	TRBJ2-2	TRBV27
TGTGCCTGGACAGGCGCTGGCAATCAGCCCCAGCATTTT	CAWTGAGNQPQHF	.	.	TRBJ1-5	TRBV30
TGTGCCAGCAGTGAAGCGGGGAGCGGCTACACCTTC	CASSEAGSGYTF	once	.	TRBJ1-2	TRBV2
TGCAGCGTCAGACAGGGAGGAAATGAAAAACTGTTTTTT	CSVRQGGNEKLFF	.	TRBD1	TRBJ1-4	TRBV29-1
TGTGCCAGCAGTCCGGCTAGCAATCAGCCCCAGCATTTT	CASSPASNQPQHF	.	.	TRBJ1-5	TRBV27
TGCAGCGTGGGACAGCAGATGAATTACGAGCAGTACTTC	CSVGQQMNYEQYF	.	TRBD1	TRBJ2-7	TRBV29-1
TGTGCCAGCAGCCCGGGACTAGCGTACCAAGAGACCCAGTACTTC	CASSPGLAYQETQYF	.	TRBD2	TRBJ2-5	TRBV27
TGTGCCAGCAGTTTTAGACAGGGCGGAGGTTACACCTTC	CASSFRQGGGYTF	.	TRBD1	TRBJ1-2	TRBV27
TGTGCCAGCAGCTTTGGGCAGAATCAGCCCCAGCATTTT	CASSFGQNQPQHF	.	.	TRBJ1-5	TRBV5-6
TGTGCCAGCTCACCACTTTCGGCAGATGAAGCTTTCTTT	CASSPLSADEAFF	few	.	TRBJ1-1	TRBV18
TGCAGCCTTAAGAGGGGGGAGACCCAGTACTTC	CSLKRGETQYF	.	.	TRBJ2-5	TRBV29-1
TGTGCCACCAGCAGAGGGAAGGGTTTGCAGCCCCAGCATTTT	CATSRGKGLQPQHF	few	.	TRBJ1-5	TRBV15
TGCGCCAGCAGCTTGAGTCCAGGGGATTCACCCCTCCACTTT	CASSLSPGDSPLHF	.	.	TRBJ1-6	TRBV5-1
TGCGCCAGCAGCGCCGGGACATCTAACTATGGCTACACCTTC	CASSAGTSNYGYTF	.	.	TRBJ1-2	TRBV5-1
TGCAGCGTCGGGACTAGCGGGGCTCGGGGGACCCAGTACTTC	CSVGTSGARGTQYF	.	TRBD2	TRBJ2-5	TRBV29-1
TGTGCCAGCAGCGTATATGGCGGAGGGACCACAGATACGCAGTATTTT	CASSVYGGGTTDTQYF	.	.	TRBJ2-3	TRBV9
TGTGCCAGCAGCTCGGACAGCCGGTTAAGGTTCTTC	CASSSDSRLRFF	few	.	TRBJ1-2	TRBV7-9
TGTGCCACAGGGGACCCCAGGCTAGGGGAGCTGTTTTTT	CATGDPRLGELFF	.	TRBD1	TRBJ2-2	TRBV30
TGCAGCCAAAAAATCGGGGGAAAATCTAAACCCAATAATTCACCCCTCCACTTT	CSQKIGGKSKPNNSPLHF	.	.	TRBJ1-6	TRBV29-1
TGTGCCAGCAGCTTAACTCGGGGGACTGAAGCTTTCTTT	CASSLTRGTEAFF	.	.	TRBJ1-1	TRBV7-3
TGTGCCAGTAGCCTCCCGGCTCCGAACACTGAAGCTTTCTTT	CASSLPAPNTEAFF	.	.	TRBJ1-1	TRBV19
TGTGCCAGCTCACAGGTTCAGGGGAATGAGCAGTTCTTC	CASSQVQGNEQFF	.	.	TRBJ2-1	TRBV18
TGCGCCAGCAGCTTGGAAGGAGGCAGGTTTCCCACTGAAGCTTTCTTT	CASSLEGGRFPTEAFF	.	.	TRBJ1-1	TRBV5-1
TGTGCCAGCAGCTTGGCCAGCGGAACGGAGCAGTACTTC	CASSLASGTEQYF	.	.	TRBJ2-7	TRBV5-4
TGTGCCAGTAGTATAGATCGGGGAGGTAATTCACCCCTCCACTTT	CASSIDRGGNSPLHF	.	.	TRBJ1-6	TRBV19
TGTGCCAGCAGCTTAGTGGGGCAGCAGGCCTACGAGCAGTACTTC	CASSLVGQQAYEQYF	.	.	TRBJ2-7	TRBV7-2
TGTGCCAGCACCTTAAGTCTGCTAGCTTTCGAGCAGTACTTC	CASTLSLLAFEQYF	few	.	TRBJ2-7	TRBV5-6
TGTGCCAGCAGTCGATCCGGGACAGCCCCAATTCGGGAGTACTTC	CASSRSGTAPIREYF	.	TRBD1	TRBJ2-7	TRBV7-9
TGTGCCAGCAGGGAGACAGGGGGCTTCGCCGAGCAGTACTTC	CASRETGGFAEQYF	few	TRBD1	TRBJ2-7	TRBV27
TGCGCCAGCAGCTTCCAGGGTGAAGAGACCCAGTACTTC	CASSFQGEETQYF	.	.	TRBJ2-5	TRBV5-1
TGTGCCAGCAGCCAAGTGGGATCAACTAATGAAAAACTGTTTTTT	CASSQVGSTNEKLFF	few	.	TRBJ1-4	TRBV14
TGTGCCAGCAGCTCTACAGGGGGCGTCGCTGAAGCTTTCTTT	CASSSTGGVAEAFF	.	TRBD1	TRBJ1-1	TRBV11-2
TGCAGTGGTCGAAACCCAAATGAGCAGTTCTTC	CSGRNPNEQFF	few	.	TRBJ2-1	TRBV20-1
TGTGCCAGTGGACAGAATCAGCCCCAGCATTTT	CASGQNQPQHF	.	.	TRBJ1-5	TRBV7-9
TGTGCCTGGAGTGTACTATTCGGGGGTTGGCAAGAGACCCAGTACTTC	CAWSVLFGGWQETQYF	.	.	TRBJ2-5	TRBV30
TGTGCCAGCAGTTCGGCGGGAGCTCAGCCCCAGCATTTT	CASSSAGAQPQHF	many	.	TRBJ1-5	TRBV28
TGTGCCAGCAGCTTAGGGGGGATGAGCACAGATACGCAGTATTTT	CASSLGGMSTDTQYF	.	.	TRBJ2-3	TRBV7-2
TGCACCAGCAGCCAAGGGTACTCTGGGGCCAACGTCCTGACTTTC	CTSSQGYSGANVLTF	.	.	TRBJ2-6	TRBV1
TGCAGCGTTCCTAAGGACAGGGAAGGATTGGGGGGTTCGCACTATGGCTACACCTTC	CSVPKDREGLGGSHYGYTF	.	TRBD1	TRBJ1-2	TRBV29-1
TGTGCCAGCACCTCGGGAGGGGAGGACTACACCTTC	CASTSGGEDYTF	.	.	TRBJ1-2	TRBV28
TGCAGCGTTGGGGGAGCGGGGGACTACGAGCAGTACTTC	CSVGGAGDYEQYF	few	TRBD2	TRBJ2-7	TRBV29-1
TGCGCCAGCAGCTCCAGGGACAGGGGTTCACCCCTCCACTTT	CASSSRDRGSPLHF	once	TRBD1	TRBJ1-6	TRBV5-1
TGTGCCAGCAGCTCAAACGTTGAAGCTTTCTTT	CASSSNVEAFF	.	.	TRBJ1-1	TRBV7-9
TGTGCCAGCAGCTTAATTGGGTTGACAGATACGCAGTATTTT	CASSLIGLTDTQYF	.	.	TRBJ2-3	TRBV7-2
TGTGCCAGCAGCCCCTCGGGCGGATCGAAGGGCACAGATACGCAGTATTTT	CASSPSGGSKGTDTQYF	.	.	TRBJ2-3	TRBV7-3
TGTGCCAGCAGGACGGTTATGAACACTGAAGCTTTCTTT	CASRTVMNTEAFF	.	.	TRBJ1-1	TRBV7-2
TGCAGCGTTGGGACAGGGGAGGGAGGCTACACCTTC	CSVGTGEGGYTF	few	TRBD1	TRBJ1-2	TRBV29-1